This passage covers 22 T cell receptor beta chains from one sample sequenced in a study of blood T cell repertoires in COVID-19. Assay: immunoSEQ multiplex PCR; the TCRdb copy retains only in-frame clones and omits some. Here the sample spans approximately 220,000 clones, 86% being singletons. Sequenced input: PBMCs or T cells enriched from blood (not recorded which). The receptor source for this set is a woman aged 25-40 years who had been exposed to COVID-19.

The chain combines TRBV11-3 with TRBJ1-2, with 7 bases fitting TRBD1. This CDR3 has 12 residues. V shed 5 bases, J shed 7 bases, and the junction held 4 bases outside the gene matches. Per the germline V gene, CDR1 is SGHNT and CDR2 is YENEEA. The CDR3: CASSRDRAGYTF. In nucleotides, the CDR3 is TGTGCCAGCAGCCGAGACAGGGCTGGCTACACCTTC.

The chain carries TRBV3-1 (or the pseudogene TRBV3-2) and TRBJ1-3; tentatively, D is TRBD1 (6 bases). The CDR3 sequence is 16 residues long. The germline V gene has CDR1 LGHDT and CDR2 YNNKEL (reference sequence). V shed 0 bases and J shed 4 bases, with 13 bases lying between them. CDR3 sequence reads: CASSQDRGATGNTIYF. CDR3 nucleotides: TGTGCCAGCAGCCAAGATCGGGGGGCTACGGGAAACACCATATATTTT.

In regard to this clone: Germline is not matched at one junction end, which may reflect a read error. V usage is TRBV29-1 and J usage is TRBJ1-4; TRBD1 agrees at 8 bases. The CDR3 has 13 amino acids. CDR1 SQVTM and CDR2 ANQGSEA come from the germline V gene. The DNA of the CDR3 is TGCAGCGTCGAAGTGGACAGGGTTGAAAAACTGTTTTTT. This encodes CSVEVDRVEKLFF. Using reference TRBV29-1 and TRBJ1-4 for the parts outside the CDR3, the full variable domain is SAVISQKPSRDICQRGTSLTIQCQVDSQVTMMFWYRQQPGQSLTLIATANQGSEATYESGFVIDKFPISRPNLTFSTLTVSNMSPEDSSIYLCSVEVDRVEKLFFGSGTQLSVL.

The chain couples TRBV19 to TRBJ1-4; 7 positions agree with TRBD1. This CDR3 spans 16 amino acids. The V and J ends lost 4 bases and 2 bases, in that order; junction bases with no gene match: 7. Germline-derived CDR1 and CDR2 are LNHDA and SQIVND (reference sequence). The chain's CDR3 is CASSTRGTWTNEKLFF. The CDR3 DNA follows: TGTGCCAGTAGTACCAGGGGGACTTGGACTAATGAAAAACTGTTTTTT.

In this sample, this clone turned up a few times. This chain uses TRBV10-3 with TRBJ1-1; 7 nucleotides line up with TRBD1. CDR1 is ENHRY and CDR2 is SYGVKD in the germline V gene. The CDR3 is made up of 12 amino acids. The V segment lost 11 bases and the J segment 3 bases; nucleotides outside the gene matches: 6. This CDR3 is CAVTGRDTEAFF. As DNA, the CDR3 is TGTGCCGTGACAGGGCGGGACACTGAAGCTTTCTTT.

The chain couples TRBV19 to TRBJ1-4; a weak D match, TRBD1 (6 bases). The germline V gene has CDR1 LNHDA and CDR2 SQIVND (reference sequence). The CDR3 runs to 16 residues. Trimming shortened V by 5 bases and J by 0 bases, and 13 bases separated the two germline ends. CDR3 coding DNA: TGTGCCAGTAGTCCCTGGACAGTCGCAACTAATGAAAAACTGTTTTTT. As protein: CASSPWTVATNEKLFF.

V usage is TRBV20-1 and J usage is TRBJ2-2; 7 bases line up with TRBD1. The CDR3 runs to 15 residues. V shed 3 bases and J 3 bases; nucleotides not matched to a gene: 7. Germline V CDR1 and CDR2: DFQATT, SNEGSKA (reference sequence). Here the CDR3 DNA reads TGCAGTGCTAGTATCGGGACAGCATACACCGGGGAGCTGTTTTTT. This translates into CSASIGTAYTGELFF.

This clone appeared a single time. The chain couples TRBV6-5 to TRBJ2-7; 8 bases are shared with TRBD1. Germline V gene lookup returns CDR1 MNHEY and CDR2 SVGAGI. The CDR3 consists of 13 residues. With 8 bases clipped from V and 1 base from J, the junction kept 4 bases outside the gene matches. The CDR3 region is CASRQGPSYEQYF. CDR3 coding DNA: TGTGCCAGCCGACAGGGGCCGTCCTACGAGCAGTACTTC.

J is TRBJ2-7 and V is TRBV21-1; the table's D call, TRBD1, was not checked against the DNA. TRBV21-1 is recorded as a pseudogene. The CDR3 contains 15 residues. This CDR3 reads CASSNRQGALGEQYF. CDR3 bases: TGTGCCAGCAGCAACCGACAGGGGGCATTGGGAGAGCAGTACTTC.

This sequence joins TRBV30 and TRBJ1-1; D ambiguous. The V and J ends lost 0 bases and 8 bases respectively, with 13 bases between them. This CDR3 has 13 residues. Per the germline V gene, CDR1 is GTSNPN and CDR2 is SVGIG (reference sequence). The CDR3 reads CAWSVRGENEAFF. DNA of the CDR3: TGTGCCTGGAGTGTACGTGGAGAGAACGAAGCTTTCTTT.

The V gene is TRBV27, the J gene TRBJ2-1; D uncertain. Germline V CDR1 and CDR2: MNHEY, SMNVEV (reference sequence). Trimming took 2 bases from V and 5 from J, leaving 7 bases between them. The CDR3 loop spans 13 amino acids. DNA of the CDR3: TGTGCCAGCAGTTTACGTAGCAACAATGAGCAGTTCTTC. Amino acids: CASSLRSNNEQFF.

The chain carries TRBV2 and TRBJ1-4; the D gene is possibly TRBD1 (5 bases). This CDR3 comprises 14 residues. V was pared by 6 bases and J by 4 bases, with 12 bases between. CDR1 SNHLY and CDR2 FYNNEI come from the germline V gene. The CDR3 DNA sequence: TGTGCCAGCAGCGCTGGGGCGGTTAATGAAAAACTGTTTTTT. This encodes CASSAGAVNEKLFF.

CDR3 in amino acids: CASSLGQTNSPLHF. As DNA, the CDR3 is TGTGCCAGCAGCTTGGGGCAAACTAATTCACCCCTCCACTTT. The chain uses TRBV5-4 and TRBJ1-6; no reliable D call. CDR3 length: 14 residues. Germline CDR1 SGHNT, CDR2 YYREEE (reference sequence). The V end lost 0 bases, the J end lost 6 bases, and 7 bases lay between the germline ends.

CDR3 in amino acids: CASSRESTDTQYF. The CDR3 DNA sequence: TGTGCCAGCAGTCGAGAAAGCACAGATACGCAGTATTTT. The chain is built from TRBV2 and TRBJ2-3; D remains ambiguous. CDR1 and CDR2 from the germline V gene are SNHLY and FYNNEI. Trimming removed 5 bases from V and 0 bases from J, with 6 bases in between. There are 13 residues in the CDR3.

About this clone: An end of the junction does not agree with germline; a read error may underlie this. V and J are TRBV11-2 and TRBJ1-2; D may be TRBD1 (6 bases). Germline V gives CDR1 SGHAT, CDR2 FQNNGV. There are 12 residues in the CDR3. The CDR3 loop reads CASSLDGRTEVF. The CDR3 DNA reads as TGTGCCAGCAGCTTAGATGGTCGGACAGAAGTATTC.

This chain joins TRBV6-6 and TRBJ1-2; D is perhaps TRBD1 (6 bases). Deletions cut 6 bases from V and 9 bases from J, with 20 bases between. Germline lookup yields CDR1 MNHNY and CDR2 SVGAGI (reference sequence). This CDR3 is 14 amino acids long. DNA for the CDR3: TGTGCCAGCAGCCGCGGACAGCGATTGATAAGCTACACCTTC. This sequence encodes CASSRGQRLISYTF.

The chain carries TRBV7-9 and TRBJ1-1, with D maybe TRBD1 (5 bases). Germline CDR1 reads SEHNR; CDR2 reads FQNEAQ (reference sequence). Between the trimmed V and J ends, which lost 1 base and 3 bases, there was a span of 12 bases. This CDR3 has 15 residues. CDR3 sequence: CASSLGWGVHTEAFF. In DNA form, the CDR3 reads TGTGCCAGCAGCTTAGGGTGGGGGGTTCACACTGAAGCTTTCTTT.

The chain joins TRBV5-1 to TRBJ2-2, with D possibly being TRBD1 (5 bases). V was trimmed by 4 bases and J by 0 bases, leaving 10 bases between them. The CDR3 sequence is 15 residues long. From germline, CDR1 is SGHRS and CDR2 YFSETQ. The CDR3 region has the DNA TGCGCCAGCAGCCAGACAGATCCGAACACCGGGGAGCTGTTTTTT. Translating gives CASSQTDPNTGELFF.

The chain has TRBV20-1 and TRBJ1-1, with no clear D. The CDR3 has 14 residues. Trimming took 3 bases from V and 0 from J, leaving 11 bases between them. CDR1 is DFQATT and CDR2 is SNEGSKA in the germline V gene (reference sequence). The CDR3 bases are TGCAGTGCTAGTGCTAACGGGATGAACACTGAAGCTTTCTTT. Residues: CSASANGMNTEAFF.

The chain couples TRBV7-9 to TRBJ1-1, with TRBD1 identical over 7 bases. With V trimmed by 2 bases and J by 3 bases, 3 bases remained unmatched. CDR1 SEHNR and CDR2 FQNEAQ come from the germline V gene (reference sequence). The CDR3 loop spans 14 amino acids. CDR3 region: CASSLMGTDTEAFF. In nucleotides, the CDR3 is TGTGCCAGCAGCTTAATGGGGACAGACACTGAAGCTTTCTTT.

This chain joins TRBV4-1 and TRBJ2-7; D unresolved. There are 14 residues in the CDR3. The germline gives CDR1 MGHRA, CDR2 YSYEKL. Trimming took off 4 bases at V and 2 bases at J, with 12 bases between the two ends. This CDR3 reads CASSPTPVTYEQYF. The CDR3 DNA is TGCGCCAGCAGCCCAACACCAGTAACCTACGAGCAGTACTTC.

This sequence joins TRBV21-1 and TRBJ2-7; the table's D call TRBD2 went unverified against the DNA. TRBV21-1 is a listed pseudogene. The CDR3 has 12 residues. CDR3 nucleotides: TGTGCCAGCAGCAAAGACGGGAGAGAGCAGTACTTC. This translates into CASSKDGREQYF.